This T cell receptor (beta chain) was sequenced in a study of response to subunit inactivated influenza vaccine. Whole-study findings and limits: The authors put forward the suggestion that each seasonal influenza vaccination may bring in only a limited number of new T cells.

TCRdb ran MiXCR on the RT-PCR reads and lists one entry per CDR3 protein. Here the sample spans 700,000 to 800,000 distinct CDR3 sequences, approximately 17% being singletons. About this clonotype itself: The antigen is undetermined.

V shed 5 bases and J 2 bases; nucleotides not matched to a gene: 6. From germline, CDR1 is MDHEN and CDR2 SYDVKM. The length of the CDR3 is 17 residues. The chain recombines TRBV28 with TRBJ2-3, with TRBD2 matching 14 bases. The TCR sequence derives from a man aged 50 to 60 who received an inactivated influenza vaccine. The sequencing here drew on PBMCs from blood, taken more than 4 days after vaccination. In DNA form, the CDR3 reads TGTGCCAGCAGTCCCGGGACTAGCGGGAGAGTCACAGATACGCAGTATTTT. It translates to CASSPGTSGRVTDTQYF.